A single sample is the source of the 5 T cell receptor beta chains below, sequenced in a study of cytomegalovirus exposure and HLA in healthy donors. PCR amplification relied on 60 Vbeta primers (plus 13 Jbeta primers). The assay was immunoSEQ multiplex PCR, and TCRdb's table has in-frame clones only and misses some. The data show roughly 240,000 clones, roughly 85% seen once. Sequencing used PBMCs. The receptor source for this set is a girl between 2 and 10 years old in good health and CMV-seronegative.

Here the CDR3 DNA reads TGTGCCAGCAGTTTAGGCCCCGACAGACTCTACGAGCAGTACTTC. Its protein is CASSLGPDRLYEQYF. The V gene is TRBV28, the J gene TRBJ2-7; weak D call: TRBD1 (5 bases). Germline V gives CDR1 MDHEN, CDR2 SYDVKM. The CDR3 contains 15 residues. V was trimmed by 2 bases and J by 3 bases, leaving 14 bases between them.

The chain links TRBV2 to TRBJ2-5; TRBD2 agrees at 13 bases. Germline V gene lookup returns CDR1 SNHLY and CDR2 FYNNEI. The CDR3 covers 16 residues. Unmatched junction bases numbered 8, after V lost 6 bases and J lost 4 bases. DNA for the CDR3: TGTGCCAGCAGGACTACTAGCGGGGGGGCCCCAGAGACCCAGTACTTC. Translation: CASRTTSGGAPETQYF.

The chain links TRBV10-3 to TRBJ2-2; TRBD1 matches 8 bases. The germline CDR1 and CDR2 sequences are ENHRY and SYGVKD. This CDR3 comprises 15 residues. The trim removed 11 bases at V and 0 bases at J, leaving 8 bases unmatched. CDR3 bases: TGTGCCCCTTACAGGGGGGCCTCGAACACCGGGGAGCTGTTTTTT. It codes for CAPYRGASNTGELFF.

The chain links TRBV7-9 to TRBJ2-1, with D possibly TRBD2 on 5 matching bases. Deletions cut 7 bases from V and 9 bases from J, with 19 bases between. CDR1 and CDR2 (germline): SEHNR, FQNEAQ (reference sequence). The CDR3 spans 14 residues. In nucleotides, the CDR3 is TGTGCCAGCATCGGAGGTGCCCAGCTCACTGAGCAGTTCTTC. Translating it yields CASIGGAQLTEQFF.

This clone was found a few times. V gene TRBV4-1 combines with J gene TRBJ1-6; maybe TRBD1 (6 bases). CDR3 size: 17 residues. The V end was cut by 2 bases, the J end by 5 bases, with 16 bases between. Germline V gene sequence: CDR1 MGHRA, CDR2 YSYEKL. The CDR3 DNA reads TGCGCCAGCAGCCAAACATCGGGGGGCACCCATAATTCACCCCTCCACTTT. Protein sequence: CASSQTSGGTHNSPLHF.